The 32 T cell receptor beta chains listed next were all sequenced from one sample in a study of beta chain features in type 1 diabetes. Every isolated RNA sample was fully reverse transcribed, so sequencing captured expressed TCRB transcripts. Produced via immunoSEQ multiplex PCR; TCRdb's table is partial and in-frame only. This table holds about 140,000 clones, 9.7% found once. Specimen: central memory CD4+ T cells from blood. The source is a woman aged 40-49 years in good health.

A few counts support this clone. The V call is TRBV6-5, the J call TRBJ2-5, with D possibly TRBD2 on 5 matching bases. Germline CDR1 and CDR2: MNHEY and SVGAGI. The V end lost 0 bases, the J end lost 1 base, and 12 bases lay between the germline ends. This CDR3 region has 16 residues. The CDR3, as DNA: TGTGCCAGCAGTTACTCCCTAGCACAGATCCAAGAGACCCAGTACTTC. It encodes CASSYSLAQIQETQYF.

The gene calls are TRBV19 and TRBJ2-2; possibly TRBD2 for D (6 bases). Germline V gives CDR1 LNHDA, CDR2 SQIVND (reference sequence). This CDR3 has 14 residues. Between the trimmed V and J ends, which lost 4 bases and 6 bases, there was a span of 12 bases. CDR3 amino acids: CASSNPGGPGELFF. DNA for the CDR3: TGTGCCAGTAGTAATCCAGGAGGGCCCGGGGAGCTGTTTTTT.

This clone was observed a few times. V usage is TRBV5-4 and J usage is TRBJ2-3; 10 bases fit TRBD2. The J segment lost 2 bases and the V segment lost 3 bases, leaving 3 bases of the junction unmatched. The germline V gene encodes CDR1 SGHNT and CDR2 YYREEE (reference sequence). CDR3 length: 15 amino acids. The CDR3 spells CASSSTSGDTDTQYF. The CDR3 coding sequence is TGTGCCAGCAGCTCCACTAGCGGGGACACAGATACGCAGTATTTT.

CDR3 region: CASSPPGLKNTEAFF. Here the CDR3 DNA reads TGTGCCAGCTCACCACCGGGACTTAAGAACACTGAAGCTTTCTTT. V and J are TRBV18 and TRBJ1-1; D might be TRBD1 (5 bases). Germline lookup yields CDR1 KGHSH and CDR2 LQKENI. The germline V and J ends were trimmed by 0 bases and 1 base, with 9 bases remaining between them. This CDR3 has 15 amino acids.

This clone was seen only a few times. The rearrangement links TRBV6-5 to TRBJ1-6; D gene ambiguous. The CDR3 sequence is 12 residues long. CDR1 MNHEY and CDR2 SVGAGI come from the germline V gene. V lost 6 bases to trimming and J lost 8 bases, with 8 bases between them. CDR3 nucleotides: TGTGCCAGCAGCCGTTCCGATTCACCCCTCCACTTT. This gives the protein CASSRSDSPLHF.

This clone was seen a handful of times. This chain links TRBV9 with TRBJ2-1; D unclear. V shed 1 base and J shed 0 bases, with 17 bases lying between them. The CDR3 consists of 18 residues. Looked up from germline, CDR1 is SGDLS and CDR2 is YYNGEE. The CDR3 sequence is CASSVNNFGGTSYNEQFF. The DNA of the CDR3 is TGTGCCAGCAGCGTAAATAATTTCGGCGGTACCTCCTACAATGAGCAGTTCTTC.

This clone was observed a few times. V is TRBV27 and J is TRBJ1-1; 12 bases line up with TRBD1. This CDR3 has 17 residues. V lost 5 bases to trimming and J lost 1 base; unmatched junction nucleotides: 8. CDR1 and CDR2 from the germline V gene are MNHEY and SMNVEV (reference sequence). As DNA, the CDR3 is TGTGCCAGCAGTACCCTGGGACAGGGGGCGTCGAACACTGAAGCTTTCTTT. Translating gives CASSTLGQGASNTEAFF.

V usage is TRBV5-1 and J usage is TRBJ2-3; TRBD2 is a possible D gene (7 bases). V was shortened by 2 bases and J by 4 bases, with 17 bases between the two germline ends. Germline CDR1 is SGHRS and CDR2 is YFSETQ. The CDR3 spans 16 residues. The CDR3 region has the DNA TGCGCCAGCAGCTTCCGGGGGGCGTACATGGCAGATACGCAGTATTTT. Translating gives CASSFRGAYMADTQYF.

The J gene is TRBJ2-7, the V gene TRBV7-8; a possible D gene is TRBD1 (5 bases). Germline CDR1 SGHVS, CDR2 FQNEAQ. This CDR3 is built from 14 residues. The V end was cut by 5 bases, the J end by 4 bases, with 15 bases between. The CDR3 reads CASSPKQAGYEQYF. For the CDR3, the DNA is TGTGCCAGCAGCCCGAAGCAGGCAGGGTACGAGCAGTACTTC.

A few counts support this clone. The V gene is TRBV10-3, the J gene TRBJ2-6; 12 positions agree with TRBD1. Germline CDR1 reads ENHRY; CDR2 reads SYGVKD. The V and J ends lost 4 bases and 2 bases, in that order; junction bases with no gene match: 6. This CDR3 comprises 18 residues. This chain's CDR3 is CAISVAGQGAPGANVLTF. CDR3 bases: TGTGCCATCAGTGTAGCGGGACAGGGGGCGCCTGGGGCCAACGTCCTGACTTTC.

The V call is TRBV18, the J call TRBJ1-4; TRBD1 is a possible D gene (5 bases). CDR1 is KGHSH, CDR2 LQKENI, per germline. The CDR3 totals 13 residues. The V gene lost 6 bases and the J gene lost 5 bases, with 10 bases spanning the gap. CDR3 sequence: CASSAGQNEKLFF. The CDR3 DNA reads as TGTGCCAGCTCCGCGGGGCAGAATGAAAAACTGTTTTTT.

There are a few counts of this clone. CDR3 nucleotides: TGTGCCAGCACTCTTGCCCGTTATACTTCCTACGAGCAGTACTTC. Its protein product is CASTLARYTSYEQYF. This chain connects TRBV5-5 to TRBJ2-7, with D unresolved. The germline CDR1 and CDR2 sequences are SGHKS and YYEKEE (reference sequence). The ends were cut back, 6 bases at V and 1 base at J, with 17 bases in the middle. This CDR3 region has 15 residues.

This clone was observed a few times. The CDR3 bases are TGTGCCACCCAGAGCGGGGGGGGTTACAATGAGCAGTTCTTC. Protein: CATQSGGGYNEQFF. The chain has TRBV10-3 and TRBJ2-1; 10 nucleotides align to TRBD2. Germline lookup yields CDR1 ENHRY and CDR2 SYGVKD. This CDR3 has 14 amino acids. V shed 10 bases and J 4 bases; nucleotides not matched to a gene: 7.

This rearrangement joins TRBV5-4 to TRBJ2-5, with TRBD2 identical over 8 bases. The trim removed 0 bases at V and 5 bases at J, leaving 12 bases unmatched. CDR1 SGHNT and CDR2 YYREEE come from the germline V gene (reference sequence). The CDR3 extends over 17 amino acids. CDR3 sequence reads: CASSLAASGTSRETQYF. CDR3 sequence (DNA): TGTGCCAGCAGCTTGGCTGCATCTGGGACTAGTAGGGAGACCCAGTACTTC.

In this sample, this clone turned up a few times. V is TRBV2 and J is TRBJ2-1, with 7 bases that match TRBD1. The length of the CDR3 is 14 residues. CDR1 is SNHLY, CDR2 FYNNEI, per germline. V lost 6 bases and J lost 4; bases outside the gene matches: 6. Written as DNA, the CDR3 is TGTGCCAGCAGGCCGGGACAGAGATACAATGAGCAGTTCTTC. It specifies CASRPGQRYNEQFF.

The chain combines TRBV20-1 with TRBJ2-5, with D hard to call. This CDR3 spans 11 amino acids. Trimming pared 7 bases from V and 2 bases from J, leaving 8 bases between. Per the germline V gene, CDR1 is DFQATT and CDR2 is SNEGSKA (reference sequence). Here the CDR3 reads CSGALQETQYF. The CDR3 DNA reads TGCAGTGGGGCTTTACAAGAGACCCAGTACTTC.

The chain couples TRBV2 to TRBJ2-5, with D perhaps matching TRBD2 (6 bases). The CDR3 totals 16 residues. Per germline, CDR1 SNHLY and CDR2 FYNNEI. V lost 1 base to trimming and J lost 2 bases, with 14 bases between them. CDR3 in amino acids: CASSEGPAGGQETQYF. The CDR3 DNA reads as TGTGCCAGCAGTGAAGGCCCCGCCGGGGGACAAGAGACCCAGTACTTC.

In DNA form, the CDR3 reads TGTGCCAGCAGCTTGGGACTAGACCCCTTTGGCACAGATACGCAGTATTTT. Protein product: CASSLGLDPFGTDTQYF. The genes are TRBV7-9 and TRBJ2-3, with TRBD2 identical over 8 bases. Germline V CDR1 and CDR2: SEHNR, FQNEAQ (reference sequence). V trimming: 3 bases; J trimming: 1 base; junction bases outside the gene matches: 9. CDR3 length equals 17 residues.

The chain combines TRBV11-2 with TRBJ2-3; D perhaps matches TRBD2 (6 bases). Germline V gene data show CDR1 as SGHAT and CDR2 as FQNNGV. The germline V and J ends were trimmed by 1 base and 1 base, with 12 bases remaining between them. This CDR3 region has 16 residues. CDR3 in DNA: TGTGCCAGCAGCTTAGTTGGCCAGCGGGGCACAGATACGCAGTATTTT. It yields the protein CASSLVGQRGTDTQYF.

This chain joins TRBV5-1 and TRBJ2-5, with a weak D call TRBD1 (6 bases). The ends were cut back, 0 bases at V and 3 bases at J, with 9 bases in the middle. The CDR3 runs to 14 residues. In germline, CDR1 is SGHRS, CDR2 YFSETQ. The CDR3: CASSLVSGEETQYF. The CDR3, as DNA: TGCGCCAGCAGCTTGGTATCAGGGGAAGAGACCCAGTACTTC.

The chain has TRBV5-1 and TRBJ2-5; the match to TRBD1 covers 8 bases. The junction had 6 bases not matched to a gene; V was cut back by 4 bases and J by 4 bases. There are 14 residues in the CDR3. Germline V gives CDR1 SGHRS, CDR2 YFSETQ. The CDR3 protein is CASSAGQGLETQYF. CDR3 bases: TGCGCCAGCAGCGCCGGACAGGGCTTAGAGACCCAGTACTTC.

This clone was observed a handful of times. V usage is TRBV15 and J usage is TRBJ2-5; D possibly corresponds to TRBD1 (6 bases). V was clipped by 6 bases and J by 2 bases, with 10 bases between them. This CDR3 is 13 amino acids long. Germline V CDR1 and CDR2: LNHNV, YYDKDF (reference sequence). The CDR3 nucleotides read TGTGCCACCAGGAGGGGGTCTCAAGAGACCCAGTACTTC. Protein sequence: CATRRGSQETQYF. The entire variable domain, with the rest obtained from reference TRBV15 and TRBJ2-5, is as follows: DAMVIQNPRYQVTQFGKPVTLSCSQTLNHNVMYWYQQKSSQAPKLLFHYYDKDFNNEADTPDNFQSRRPNTSFCFLDIRSPGLGDTAMYLCATRRGSQETQYFGPGTRLLVL.

For the CDR3, the DNA is TGCGCCAGCAGCCCCGAGGGCCCCTCGGAGGTCAGCCCCTACAATGAGCAGTTCTTC. This sequence encodes CASSPEGPSEVSPYNEQFF. This rearrangement joins TRBV5-1 to TRBJ2-1; D possibly corresponds to TRBD2 (5 bases). Germline lookup yields CDR1 SGHRS and CDR2 YFSETQ. The CDR3 contains 19 residues. V was pared by 4 bases and J by 2 bases, with 25 bases between. The variable domain in full, with the rest retrieved from reference TRBV5-1 and TRBJ2-1, is KAGVTQTPRYLIKTRGQQVTLSCSPISGHRSVSWYQQTPGQGLQFLFEYFSETQRNKGNFPGRFSGRQFSNSRSEMNVSTLELGDSALYLCASSPEGPSEVSPYNEQFFGPGTRLTVL.

The chain recombines TRBV14 with TRBJ1-2; D possibly corresponds to TRBD1 (6 bases). This CDR3 is built from 15 residues. Germline assignment: CDR1 SGHDN and CDR2 FVKESK. The V end was cut by 1 base, the J end by 1 base, with 10 bases between. For the CDR3, the DNA is TGTGCCAGCAGCCAAGGAAGGGGGTTTAACTATGGCTACACCTTC. Translating it yields CASSQGRGFNYGYTF.

V usage is TRBV5-1 and J usage is TRBJ2-6; the D is unclear. Germline V gene lookup returns CDR1 SGHRS and CDR2 YFSETQ. V was trimmed by 0 bases and J by 0 bases, leaving 10 bases between them. The CDR3 is made up of 17 amino acids. This CDR3 reads CASSLGPLSSGANVLTF. The CDR3 DNA reads TGCGCCAGCAGCTTGGGTCCCTTGAGCTCTGGGGCCAACGTCCTGACTTTC. The full variable domain, completed using reference TRBV5-1 and TRBJ2-6, is KAGVTQTPRYLIKTRGQQVTLSCSPISGHRSVSWYQQTPGQGLQFLFEYFSETQRNKGNFPGRFSGRQFSNSRSEMNVSTLELGDSALYLCASSLGPLSSGANVLTFGAGSRLTVL.

Only a few counts were recorded for this clone. CDR3 DNA sequence: TGTGCCAGCACGGGAGGGGGCTCCTACGAGCAGTACTTC. This codes for CASTGGGSYEQYF. The J gene is TRBJ2-7, the V gene TRBV7-8; TRBD2 aligns across 8 bases. The CDR3 loop spans 13 amino acids. Germline V lookup: CDR1 SGHVS, CDR2 FQNEAQ. Trimming took 7 bases from V and 0 from J; bases not matched to a gene: 2. The full variable domain, its missing parts supplied by reference TRBV7-8 and TRBJ2-7, is GAGVSQSPRYKVAKRGQDVALRCDPISGHVSLFWYQQALGQGPEFLTYFQNEAQLDKSGLPSDRFFAERPEGSVSTLKIQRTQQEDSAVYLCASTGGGSYEQYFGPGTRLTVT.

This clone was observed a handful of times. This chain connects TRBV25-1 to TRBJ1-1, with TRBD1 as a possible D gene (6 bases). CDR1 is MGHDK, CDR2 SYGVNS, per germline. The CDR3 runs 11 residues. Deletions cut 2 bases from V and 11 bases from J, with 9 bases between. The CDR3 DNA reads TGTGCCAGCAGTGAAGGGACAAGGGCTTTCTTT. It codes for CASSEGTRAFF.

This clone was observed a few times. The chain has TRBV7-9 and TRBJ2-7; D is possibly TRBD2 (6 bases). Germline lookup yields CDR1 SEHNR and CDR2 FQNEAQ (reference sequence). Trimming pared 1 base from V and 6 bases from J, leaving 19 bases between. The CDR3 length is 16 residues. The CDR3 coding sequence is TGTGCCAGCAGCTTAGAAGTAGGCCCCTCCGGGGGCGAGCAGTACTTC. Protein sequence: CASSLEVGPSGGEQYF.

This clone turned up a few times. This chain links TRBV18 with TRBJ2-7, with D tentatively TRBD2 (6 bases). The CDR3 is made up of 18 amino acids. The germline gives CDR1 KGHSH, CDR2 LQKENI. With 1 base removed from V and 7 bases from J, the gap between germline ends came to 26 bases. CDR3 region: CASSPQPPVGPGSVEQYF. The CDR3 DNA sequence: TGTGCCAGCTCACCACAGCCGCCGGTCGGGCCCGGGAGTGTTGAGCAGTACTTC.

This clone was counted only a few times. The chain recombines TRBV7-6 with TRBJ2-4; 7 bases agree with TRBD2. Germline loops: CDR1 SGHVS, CDR2 FNYEAQ. V lost 5 bases and J lost 2; bases outside the gene matches: 9. CDR3 length: 16 residues. CDR3 sequence reads: CASSPGGPRSKNIQYF. The CDR3 nucleotides read TGTGCCAGCAGCCCGGGGGGTCCGAGGTCCAAAAACATTCAGTACTTC.

This clone was seen more than once but under ten times. The chain combines TRBV5-4 with TRBJ2-1, with 9 positions matching TRBD2. Unmatched junction bases numbered 11, after V lost 0 bases and J lost 10 bases. Germline loops: CDR1 SGHNT, CDR2 YYREEE (reference sequence). CDR3 size: 16 residues. In nucleotides, the CDR3 is TGTGCCAGCAGCTTGGGGGCTAGCGGGGAGAAGGGCGAGCAGTTCTTC. The encoded protein is CASSLGASGEKGEQFF.

This clone was seen more than once but under ten times. This chain links TRBV29-1 with TRBJ1-1; 8 nucleotides align to TRBD1. V shed 8 bases, J shed 0 bases, and the junction held 8 bases outside the gene matches. The germline gives CDR1 SQVTM, CDR2 ANQGSEA. The CDR3 is made up of 14 amino acids. The CDR3 sequence: CSIRQGNMNTEAFF. CDR3 nucleotides: TGCAGCATCAGACAGGGGAATATGAACACTGAAGCTTTCTTT.